Listed below are T cell receptor beta chains from one sample, sequenced in a study of blood T cell repertoires in COVID-19. Clones were sequenced by immunoSEQ multiplex PCR, and TCRdb holds only the in-frame ones, with some missing. The sample has fewer than 600,000 clones; approximately 89% are singletons. The specimen sequenced was peripheral blood. The receptor set was obtained from a man between 18 and 29 years old with COVID-19, enrolled during active disease. The CDR3 runs from the conserved cysteine through the conserved F or W. The order of the fields is clone size, V gene, J gene, CDR3 protein. A clone size is listed for some rows: how often the clone was seen (once, few, many), or a class if it is expanded.

clone_size: .; v_call: TRBV19; j_call: TRBJ2-1; cdr3_aa: CASSITGVTYNEQFF
clone_size: .; v_call: TRBV12-5; j_call: TRBJ2-3; cdr3_aa: CASGFPAGISTDTQYF
clone_size: few; v_call: TRBV5-4; j_call: TRBJ1-5; cdr3_aa: CASSLGTDDNQPQHF
clone_size: .; v_call: TRBV5-6; j_call: TRBJ1-1; cdr3_aa: CASSLSPTGGTEAFF
clone_size: .; v_call: TRBV3-1/TRBV3-2; j_call: TRBJ2-3; cdr3_aa: CASSQTQDLQYF
clone_size: .; v_call: TRBV15; j_call: TRBJ1-5; cdr3_aa: CATSRDRDWGPQHF
clone_size: .; v_call: TRBV4-2; j_call: TRBJ1-1; cdr3_aa: CASNAEGGGTEAFF
clone_size: .; v_call: TRBV5-1; j_call: TRBJ1-5; cdr3_aa: CASSLMGEGGQPQHF
clone_size: .; v_call: TRBV14; j_call: TRBJ2-7; cdr3_aa: CASSQVTQAYEQYF
clone_size: .; v_call: TRBV6-6; j_call: TRBJ1-2; cdr3_aa: CASRHDRAGNYGYTF
clone_size: once; v_call: TRBV7-2; j_call: TRBJ1-2; cdr3_aa: CASSPRRGGGYGYTF
clone_size: .; v_call: TRBV29-1; j_call: TRBJ1-4; cdr3_aa: CSVELHMGEKLFF
clone_size: .; v_call: TRBV6-5; j_call: TRBJ2-5; cdr3_aa: CASWDTGGTQYF
clone_size: .; v_call: TRBV7-2; j_call: TRBJ2-2; cdr3_aa: CASSLGLSGLRSGELFF
clone_size: .; v_call: TRBV4-1; j_call: TRBJ1-3; cdr3_aa: CASSLGKVDTIYF
clone_size: once; v_call: TRBV9; j_call: TRBJ2-1; cdr3_aa: CASSVVQREGPDNEQFF
clone_size: .; v_call: TRBV19; j_call: TRBJ2-2; cdr3_aa: CASKNSPNTGELFF
clone_size: .; v_call: TRBV7-9; j_call: TRBJ1-6; cdr3_aa: CASSLVGGWSSSYNSPLHF
clone_size: .; v_call: TRBV18; j_call: TRBJ1-2; cdr3_aa: CASSPNSGNYGYTF
clone_size: .; v_call: TRBV6-6; j_call: TRBJ2-5; cdr3_aa: CASSYSIAGGETQYF
clone_size: .; v_call: TRBV5-1; j_call: TRBJ2-3; cdr3_aa: CASSQGGGYSTDTQYF
clone_size: .; v_call: TRBV12-3/TRBV12-4; j_call: TRBJ2-7; cdr3_aa: CASSLGQGYEQYF
clone_size: few; v_call: TRBV6-5; j_call: TRBJ2-6; cdr3_aa: CASTLDSSGANVLTF
clone_size: .; v_call: TRBV28; j_call: TRBJ2-1; cdr3_aa: CASIRAGLAAYNEQFF
clone_size: .; v_call: TRBV4-1; j_call: TRBJ2-7; cdr3_aa: CASSQGGTGYYEQYF
clone_size: .; v_call: TRBV2; j_call: TRBJ2-7; cdr3_aa: CASSHPGETYEQYF
clone_size: .; v_call: TRBV6-5; j_call: TRBJ1-1; cdr3_aa: CASSFGQNTEAFF
clone_size: .; v_call: TRBV6-5; j_call: TRBJ2-5; cdr3_aa: CASSYSGGSMETQYF